This T cell receptor (beta chain) emerged from a study of OX40 agonist ivuxolimab in advanced cancers. Study details: The study reported partial responses in three patients: one hepatocellular carcinoma, two cutaneous melanoma.

Assay used: immunoSEQ multiplex PCR; TCRdb lists only in-frame clones, some missing. The sample contains about 77,000 clones, 85% of which appear only once. The CDR3 totals 16 residues. Per germline, CDR1 SGHTA and CDR2 FQGNSA. Trimming cost V 1 base and J 6 bases; bases outside gene matches: 12. Study findings and constraints: The antigen specificity of the peripheral T cells (those that were expanded) was not determined. More expanded clones were seen, on average, in CD8+ T cells than in CD4+.

On this clone: The antigen remains undetermined.

V and J are TRBV7-2 and TRBJ2-7, with TRBD2 matching over 7 bases. The clonotype originates from an adult with an advanced solid tumor such as melanoma, head and neck, liver or kidney cancer. The source material was CD4+ or CD8+ T cells sorted from blood, sampled in a trial of the OX40 agonist ivuxolimab. CDR3 DNA: TGTGCCAGCAGCTTAGGGGCCGGGACTAAACTTGGCGAGCAGTACTTC. Translation: CASSLGAGTKLGEQYF.